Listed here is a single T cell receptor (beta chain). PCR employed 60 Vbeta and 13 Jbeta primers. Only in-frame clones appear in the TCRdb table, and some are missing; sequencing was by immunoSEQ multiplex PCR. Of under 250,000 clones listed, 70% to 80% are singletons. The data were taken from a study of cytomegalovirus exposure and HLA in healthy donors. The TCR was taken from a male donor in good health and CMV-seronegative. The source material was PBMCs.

The CDR3 reads CASSLGRAFTDTQYF. In DNA, the CDR3 is TGCGCCAGCAGCCTGGGGAGGGCGTTCACAGATACGCAGTATTTT. The chain employs TRBV5-1 and TRBJ2-3, with TRBD2 matching 7 bases. This CDR3 comprises 15 residues. Germline V gene lookup returns CDR1 SGHRS and CDR2 YFSETQ. The V and J ends lost 4 bases and 2 bases, in that order; junction bases with no gene match: 7.